The following is a TCR beta chain sequence with its context. The antigen remains unidentified. This specimen includes other DNA sequences encoding the same CDR3. The naive CD8 subset, CD45RO-negative cells positively selected for CCR7, excluded terminally differentiated effector memory CD45RA+ cells. Germline V lookup: CDR1 MNHEY, CDR2 SMNVEV (reference sequence). The CDR3 is made up of 13 amino acids. V was clipped by 0 bases and J by 2 bases, with 5 bases between them. Every immunoSEQ plate was one replicate of a subset's evenly spread DNA. Original methodology: ImmunoSEQ only sent back junction sequences with no quality scores, so filtering was done differently. The assay was immunoSEQ multiplex PCR, and TCRdb's table has in-frame clones only and misses some. V and J calls and clone size follow that table, whereas D and trimming were derived from the DNA. The table includes millions of clones, over 85% detected once.

This entry comes from a study of shared clonotypes between healthy human individuals. Study-wide results and caveats: Naive CD4 clonotype sharing across several donors was 5% to 6%.

The TCR originated in a man younger than 35 in good health. The chain combines TRBV27 with TRBJ2-7; the D is unclear. Sequencing input: naive CD8+ T cells sorted from blood. CDR3 protein: CASSLSLPYEQYF. DNA of the CDR3: TGTGCCAGCAGTTTATCCCTTCCCTACGAGCAGTACTTC.